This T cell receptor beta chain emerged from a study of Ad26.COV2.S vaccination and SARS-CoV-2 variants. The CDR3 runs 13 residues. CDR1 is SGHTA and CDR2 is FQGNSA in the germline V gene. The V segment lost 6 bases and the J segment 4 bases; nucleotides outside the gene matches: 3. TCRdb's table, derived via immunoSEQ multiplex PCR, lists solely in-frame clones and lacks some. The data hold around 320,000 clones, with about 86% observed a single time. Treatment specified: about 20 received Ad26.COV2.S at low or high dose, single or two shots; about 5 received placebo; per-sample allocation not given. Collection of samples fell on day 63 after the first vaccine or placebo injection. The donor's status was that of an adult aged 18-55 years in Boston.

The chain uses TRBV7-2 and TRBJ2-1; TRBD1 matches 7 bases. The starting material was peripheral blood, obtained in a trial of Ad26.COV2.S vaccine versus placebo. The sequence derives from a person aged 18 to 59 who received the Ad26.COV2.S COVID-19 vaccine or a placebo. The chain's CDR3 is CASRGTAYNEQFF. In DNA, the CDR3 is TGTGCCAGCAGGGGGACAGCTTACAATGAGCAGTTCTTC.